Given below is one TCR beta chain in context. Its cognate antigen is unknown. The data stem from a study of OX40 agonist ivuxolimab in advanced cancers. The CDR3 contains 13 residues. Germline V lookup: CDR1 ENHRY, CDR2 SYGVKD. Trimming took off 6 bases at V and 4 bases at J, with 12 bases between the two ends. Here immunoSEQ multiplex PCR was the method, and the copy in TCRdb shows in-frame clones only, minus some. The sample shows around 66,000 clones, roughly 85% of them seen only once. Notes on the study in general: By week 6 at 0.1 to 3.0 mg/kg, blood CD4+ and CD8+ T cells had expanded clonally.

This specimen was CD4+ or CD8+ T cells sorted from blood, taken in a trial of the OX40 agonist ivuxolimab. This sequence was found in an adult with an advanced solid tumor such as melanoma, head and neck, liver or kidney cancer. This chain joins TRBV10-3 and TRBJ1-2; D is ambiguous. CDR3 sequence: CAIRSTVTYGYTF. CDR3 bases: TGTGCCATCAGATCGACGGTTACCTATGGCTACACCTTC.